These 4 T cell receptor beta chains were sequenced from one sample in a study of response to subunit inactivated influenza vaccine (dated by TCRdb to 2016 to 2019). Libraries were made using RT-PCR. Reads for this sample came from an Illumina HiSeq 2500. TCRdb reprocessed the public reads (quality trimming at Q25 with fastp, clone calling with MiXCR) and kept in-frame beta chains. Rows matching on CDR3 protein sequence are summarized as one entry with the most common DNA and genes. The sample records 600,000 to 850,000 distinct CDR3 sequences, roughly 15% of which are singletons. The ten largest clones take up 7.5% to 8% of the sample. This specimen consisted of PBMCs from blood, obtained about 14 days before vaccination. The receptors stem from a man aged 50-59 years who received an inactivated influenza vaccine. Donor details come from another sample of the same person, matched by shared clones.

As regards this clonotype: Being one base from a much bigger clone, this may be a read error. V usage is TRBV12-3 or TRBV12-4 and J usage is TRBJ1-1, with 7 bases matching TRBD1. Trimming removed 6 bases from V and 1 base from J; junction bases left unmatched: 5. The CDR3 loop spans 14 amino acids. CDR3 loop: CASSPGQKNTEAFF. In DNA, the CDR3 is TGTGCCAGCAGCCCGGGACAGAAGAACACTGAAGCTTTCTTT.

This clonotype was seen only a few times. The J gene is TRBJ2-2, the V gene TRBV5-1; no reliable D call. The V end was cut by 0 bases, the J end by 1 base, with 7 bases between. The V gene's germline CDR1 is SGHRS and CDR2 YFSETQ. The CDR3 is 15 residues long. CDR3 sequence reads: CASSLGERNTGELFF. CDR3 bases: TGCGCCAGCAGCTTGGGGGAACGGAACACCGGGGAGCTGTTTTTT.

V gene TRBV28 combines with J gene TRBJ2-3; D unresolved. This CDR3 is built from 13 residues. Germline V gene data show CDR1 as MDHEN and CDR2 as SYDVKM. The V end was cut by 9 bases, the J end by 1 base, with 11 bases between. The CDR3 coding sequence is TGTGCCAGTCTGGGCCCGGGCACAGATACGCAGTATTTT. Amino acid sequence: CASLGPGTDTQYF.

This clonotype was recorded at least ten times. V gene TRBV2 combines with J gene TRBJ2-4; 9 bases are a match to TRBD2. The CDR3 is 17 residues long. CDR1 and CDR2 (germline): SNHLY, FYNNEI. Trimming took 2 bases from V and 3 from J; bases not matched to a gene: 8. The CDR3 DNA reads TGTGCCAGCAGTGAACTTAGCGGGGGCTTCGGCAAAAACATTCAGTACTTC. As protein: CASSELSGGFGKNIQYF.